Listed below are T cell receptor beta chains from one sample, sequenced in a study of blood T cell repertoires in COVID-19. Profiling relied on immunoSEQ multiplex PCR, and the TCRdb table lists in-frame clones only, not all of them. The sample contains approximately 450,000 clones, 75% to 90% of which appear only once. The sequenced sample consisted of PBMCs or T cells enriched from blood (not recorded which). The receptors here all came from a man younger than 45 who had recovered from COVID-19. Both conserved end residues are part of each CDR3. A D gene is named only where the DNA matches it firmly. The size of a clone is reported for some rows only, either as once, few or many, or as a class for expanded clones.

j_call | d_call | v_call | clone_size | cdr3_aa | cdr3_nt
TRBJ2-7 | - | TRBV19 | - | CASSITGVHEQYF | TGTGCCAGTAGTATAACGGGTGTCCACGAGCAGTACTTC
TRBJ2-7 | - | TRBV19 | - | CASGVLVGHEQYF | TGTGCCAGTGGGGTCCTGGTGGGGCACGAGCAGTACTTC
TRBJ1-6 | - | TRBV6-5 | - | CASRRGLNSPLHF | TGTGCCAGCAGGCGGGGCTTGAATTCACCCCTCCACTTT
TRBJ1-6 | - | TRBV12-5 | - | CASGLVHSSLHF | TGTGCTAGTGGTTTGGTCCATTCATCCCTCCACTTT
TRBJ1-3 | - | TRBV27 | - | CASSLREGNTIYF | TGTGCCAGCAGTTTGCGGGAGGGAAACACCATATATTTT
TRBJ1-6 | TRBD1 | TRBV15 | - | CATSRDPRDRGGSPLHF | TGTGCCACCAGCAGAGATCCACGGGACAGGGGTGGTTCACCCCTCCACTTT
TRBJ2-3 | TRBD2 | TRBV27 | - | CASSLGASGSPDTQYF | TGTGCCAGCAGTTTGGGCGCTAGCGGGAGCCCAGATACGCAGTATTTT
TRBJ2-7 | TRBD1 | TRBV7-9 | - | CASSFRQGRSYEQYF | TGTGCCAGCAGCTTCAGACAGGGGAGATCCTACGAGCAGTACTTC
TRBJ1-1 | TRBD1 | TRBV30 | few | CAWGTGMRNTEAFF | TGTGCCTGGGGGACAGGGATGAGGAACACTGAAGCTTTCTTT
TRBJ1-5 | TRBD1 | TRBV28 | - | CASSPGTGVYQPQHF | TGTGCCAGCAGCCCCGGGACAGGCGTCTATCAGCCCCAGCATTTT
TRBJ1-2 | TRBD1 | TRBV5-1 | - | CASSFYGTGGYGYTF | TGCGCCAGCAGCTTTTATGGGACAGGGGGGTATGGCTACACCTTC
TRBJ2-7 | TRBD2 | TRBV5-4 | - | CASRPGLAGGPGNEQYF | TGTGCCAGCAGGCCGGGACTAGCGGGAGGGCCTGGGAACGAGCAGTACTTC
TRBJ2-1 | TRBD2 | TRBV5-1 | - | CASMPSGSHNEQFF | TGCGCCAGCATGCCTAGCGGGAGCCACAATGAGCAGTTCTTC
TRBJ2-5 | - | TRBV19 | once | CASSDPLGWEKQETQYF | TGTGCCAGTAGTGACCCCCTCGGTTGGGAGAAACAAGAGACCCAGTACTTC
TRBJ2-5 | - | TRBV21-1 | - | CASILAGFGETQYF | TGTGCCAGCATTTTAGCGGGATTCGGGGAGACCCAGTACTTC
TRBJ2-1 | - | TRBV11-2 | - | CASSYVVGANEQFF | TGTGCCAGCAGCTACGTAGTGGGGGCCAATGAGCAGTTCTTC
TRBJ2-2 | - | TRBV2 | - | CASSDAANTGELFF | TGTGCCAGCAGTGATGCGGCAAACACCGGGGAGCTGTTTTTT
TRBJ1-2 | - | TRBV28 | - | CASSRSRGGYGYTF | TGTGCCAGCAGTCGCAGTAGGGGCGGCTATGGCTACACCTTC
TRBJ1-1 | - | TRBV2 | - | CASRIQGANTEAFF | TGTGCCAGCAGGATACAGGGTGCGAACACTGAAGCTTTCTTT
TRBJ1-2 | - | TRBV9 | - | CASSVGGLSIYGYTF | TGTGCCAGCAGCGTAGGCGGACTATCTATCTATGGCTACACCTTC
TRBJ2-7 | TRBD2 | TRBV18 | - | CASSPLQGGDYEQYF | TGTGCCAGCTCACCGCTGCAGGGAGGGGACTACGAGCAGTACTTC
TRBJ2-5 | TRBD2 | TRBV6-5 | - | CASSKGLGETQYF | TGTGCCAGCAGCAAGGGACTAGGAGAGACCCAGTACTTC
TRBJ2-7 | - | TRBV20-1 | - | CSASRSYEQYF | TGCAGTGCCAGTCGGTCTTACGAGCAGTACTTC
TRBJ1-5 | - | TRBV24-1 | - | CATSDQQGNQPQHF | TGTGCCACCAGTGATCAACAGGGTAATCAGCCCCAGCATTTT
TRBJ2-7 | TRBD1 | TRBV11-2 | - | CASSPSVPGQRAYEQYF | TGTGCCAGCAGCCCTTCCGTCCCGGGACAGAGAGCCTACGAGCAGTACTTC
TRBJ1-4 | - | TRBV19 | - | CASSIGGAETNEKLFF | TGTGCCAGTAGTATAGGGGGCGCCGAAACTAATGAAAAACTGTTTTTT
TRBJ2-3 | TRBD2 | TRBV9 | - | CASNLAGPTDTQYF | TGTGCCAGCAATCTAGCGGGTCCCACAGATACGCAGTATTTT
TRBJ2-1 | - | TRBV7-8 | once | CASSPTRVLREQFF | TGTGCCAGCAGCCCGACTAGGGTTCTTCGGGAGCAGTTCTTC
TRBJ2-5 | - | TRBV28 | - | CASSLGGKPQETQYF | TGTGCCAGCAGTTTAGGCGGTAAGCCCCAAGAGACCCAGTACTTC
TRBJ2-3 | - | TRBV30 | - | CAWSFRGTDTQYF | TGTGCCTGGAGCTTCCGTGGCACAGATACGCAGTATTTT
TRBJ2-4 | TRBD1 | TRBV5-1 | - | CASSATGGDQNIQYF | TGCGCCAGCAGCGCGACAGGGGGTGATCAAAACATTCAGTACTTC